The subject of this entry is one T cell receptor beta chain. This clonotype was found a few times. Its antigen remains undetermined. The input lacks base qualities; no much larger clone sits a single base away. The record originates from a study of blood T cells in healthy people across ages (dated by TCRdb to the mid-2010s). Looking at the study overall: In model experiments, template switching captured roughly one uniquely barcoded TCR beta cDNA molecule for every two T cells. The study measured age-related changes in TCR beta repertoire diversity using deep sequencing normalized with unique cDNA molecular identifiers. The donors were divided into four age groups: young (average approximately 17 years), middle-aged (around 41), aged (roughly 60) and long-lived (about 79). To avoid experimental bias, donors of different ages were randomly spread across the sequencing lanes. Two additional independent replicas of 1 million unique cDNA reads from the same blood draw were analyzed for two donors (one aged 18 to 30 and one aged 80 or older).

Libraries were made using 5' RACE. TCRdb lists the instrument as Illumina HiSeq 2500. A second roughly 7 to 12 cycle PCR used a sample-barcoded 5' primer and a J-beta primer mix. A template-switch 5' adaptor carrying 12 random nucleotides introduced a unique molecular identifier onto each TCR beta cDNA molecule. At least 2.5 million CDR3-containing paired-end reads were obtained from each sample. First-strand cDNA was synthesized from all RNA with the Mint cDNA synthesis kit, primed by a TRBC-specific oligonucleotide. All cDNA was treated with uracil-DNA glycosylase and then went through a first 18-cycle PCR with the universal primers M1SS and BC2_uni_R. The original methods were these. For normalization, 1 million high-quality reads were randomly selected from each sample, with every read carrying a distinct molecular identifier. Reads sharing molecular identifiers were discarded rather than binned into consensus sequences. MiTCR, set to a Q25 quality threshold and the strictest error-elimination algorithm, was used for CDR3 identification, clonotype clustering and error correction. A nonparametric unseen species model with Euler transformation was used to estimate a lower bound on total TCR beta diversity. Starting from the raw public reads, TCRdb applied fastp trimming at Q25, assembled clones with MiXCR and retained in-frame beta chains. Every entry covers one CDR3 protein and lists the most common genes and DNA from its rows. These V and J calls rely on TCRdb rather than the paper's analysis. The sample data list 1.5 million to 2 million distinct CDR3 sequences, and 49% of these were observed just once. The ten top clones hold 2% to 2.5% of the sample.

Donors were 39 systemically healthy Caucasian individuals from Russia aged roughly 6 to 90 years. Around 9.9 milliliters of peripheral blood were collected from each donor into EDTA-treated Vacutainer tubes. Ficoll-Paque density-gradient centrifugation was used to isolate PBMCs, with at least 6.5 million per sample. Total RNA was extracted from PBMCs with Trizol reagent, with at least 6 micrograms obtained per sample. For every donor, flow cytometry on a PBMC aliquot measured the percentage of naive CD45RAhigh/CD27high T cells. Broader findings and caveats from the paper: The long-lived group showed more naive CD4+ T cells, fewer expanded clones and increased TCR diversity than the aged group, suggesting age selection. Conclusive comparison of naive and antigen-experienced compartments was prevented by the profiling of bulk unsorted PBMCs. Because the CMV infection status of the donors was unknown, age-related changes in expanded clonotypes may potentially have been confounded. Observed TCR beta diversity correlated strongly with the percentage of naive T cells measured by flow cytometry. Observed TCR beta diversity per million T cells fell roughly linearly with age, and a significant reduction was already apparent by age about 36. Estimates of total diversity from one million sequenced T cells were regarded as lower bounds and underestimates.

The sample was blood. This clonotype was sampled from a woman aged 40 to 50 in good health.

The CDR3: CASSQDREGVDNEQFF. The bases read TGTGCCAGCAGCCAAGATAGGGAAGGGGTAGACAATGAGCAGTTCTTC. This chain is built from TRBV3-1 and TRBJ2-1; TRBD1 is a possible D gene, resting on 5 matching bases. Cut back by 0 bases and 5 bases, the V and J ends lie 14 bases apart. Inclusive of the bounding cysteine and phenylalanine, the CDR3 is 16 residues long. The read is trimmed to its CDR3 DNA, 48 bases read in frame from base 1. From a lookup of the germline V gene (reference sequence), CDR1 and CDR2 are LGHDT and YNNKEL.